This T cell receptor (beta chain) was sequenced during a study of a mutant IDH1 vaccine in newly diagnosed glioma. Study in general: Treated patients, 62.5% male and about 38% female, averaged approximately 40 years of age. Former treatment meant radiotherapy, temozolomide, or both; the majority had gotten both.

With regard to this clone: Its target is not known.

Study results and limitations: There were vaccine-induced immune responses in around 94% of the patients.

Time point given: week 5, during vaccination. It was 300 ug of mutant IDH1 20-mer peptide that made up each vaccine dose, given with topical imiquimod. In germline, CDR1 is MNHNY, CDR2 SVGAGI (reference sequence). Trimming cost V 2 bases and J 5 bases; bases outside gene matches: 3. The CDR3 totals 13 residues. The protocol was immunoSEQ multiplex PCR, while the TCRdb copy is restricted to in-frame clones and leaves out a portion. The sample has about 38,000 clones, about 80% seen once. The J gene is TRBJ2-7, the V gene TRBV6-6; 7 bases line up with TRBD2. This clonotype was obtained from a man aged 40-49 years with glioma. The sample here was PBMCs, taken from a glioma patient whose treatment included an IDH1 peptide vaccine. CDR3 in DNA: TGTGCCAGCAGTTACGGGAGGGCCGACGAGCAGTACTTC. Its protein product is CASSYGRADEQYF.